This entry lists 20 T cell receptor beta chains sequenced from one sample in a study of cytomegalovirus exposure and HLA in healthy donors. It was with 60 Vbeta and 13 Jbeta primers that the PCR ran. Repertoires were generated with immunoSEQ multiplex PCR, while TCRdb's copy carries only in-frame clones and drops some. The top ten clones hold approximately 4% of a sample with roughly 100,000 clones, approximately 83% of them seen once. Specimen: PBMCs. The receptors derive from a female donor in good health and CMV-seropositive.

This chain links TRBV19 with TRBJ1-5, with D maybe TRBD1 (6 bases). The CDR3 has 14 residues. V lost 7 bases and J lost 3, with 13 bases in between. CDR1 is LNHDA and CDR2 is SQIVND in the germline V gene (reference sequence). The chain's CDR3 is CASTSRDNNQPQHF. CDR3 nucleotide sequence: TGTGCCAGTACCTCCCGGGACAACAATCAGCCCCAGCATTTT. Full variable domain (missing parts from reference TRBV19 and TRBJ1-5): DGGITQSPKYLFRKEGQNVTLSCEQNLNHDAMYWYRQDPGQGLRLIYYSQIVNDFQKGDIAEGYSVSREKKESFPLTVTSAQKNPTAFYLCASTSRDNNQPQHFGDGTRLSIL.

In this sample, this clone turned up once. The rearrangement uses TRBV2 and TRBJ1-5, with a possible D match to TRBD1 (6 bases). In germline, CDR1 is SNHLY, CDR2 FYNNEI. Trimming took off 4 bases at V and 1 base at J, with 11 bases between the two ends. The CDR3 loop spans 15 amino acids. CDR3 amino acids: CASSVRGGSNQPQHF. Here the CDR3 DNA reads TGTGCCAGCAGTGTTCGCGGGGGCAGCAATCAGCCCCAGCATTTT.

The rearrangement links TRBV5-1 to TRBJ2-3, with D possibly matching TRBD2 (5 bases). Trimming took off 2 bases at V and 1 base at J, with 11 bases between the two ends. This CDR3 region has 15 residues. Germline V gives CDR1 SGHRS, CDR2 YFSETQ. CDR3 coding DNA: TGCGCCAGCAGCTTAGAGGGTCCCCGCACAGATACGCAGTATTTT. Its protein product is CASSLEGPRTDTQYF.

The chain carries TRBV11-2 and TRBJ2-2, with 8 bases fitting TRBD1. CDR3 size: 16 residues. CDR1 is SGHAT and CDR2 is FQNNGV in the germline V gene. The ends lost 5 bases at V and 4 bases at J; junction bases unmatched: 9. In nucleotides, the CDR3 is TGTGCCAGCAGCCCACCCGGACAGGGAAGCACCGGGGAGCTGTTTTTT. It is translated as CASSPPGQGSTGELFF.

The CDR3 spells CASSPTGRETQYF. In DNA, the CDR3 is TGTGCCAGCAGTCCGACAGGGAGGGAGACCCAGTACTTC. The chain links TRBV11-2 to TRBJ2-5; a possible D gene is TRBD1 (7 bases). Deletions cut 6 bases from V and 5 bases from J, with 13 bases between. CDR3 size: 13 residues. CDR1 SGHAT and CDR2 FQNNGV come from the germline V gene.

The gene calls are TRBV5-1 and TRBJ2-3; D might be TRBD1 (5 bases). Germline V gene lookup returns CDR1 SGHRS and CDR2 YFSETQ. Trimming took off 0 bases at V and 2 bases at J, with 10 bases between the two ends. CDR3 length equals 15 residues. The CDR3 here is CASSLEDTSTDTQYF. The CDR3 DNA follows: TGCGCCAGCAGCTTGGAGGACACTTCCACAGATACGCAGTATTTT.

This clone was seen once. The chain carries TRBV2 and TRBJ1-2; 7 bases are shared with TRBD1. The CDR3 is made up of 14 amino acids. V shed 5 bases and J 2 bases; nucleotides not matched to a gene: 5. Germline V gives CDR1 SNHLY, CDR2 FYNNEI. CDR3 coding DNA: TGTGCCAGCAGTAGACAGGGACCAAACTATGGCTACACCTTC. Translation: CASSRQGPNYGYTF.

The gene calls are TRBV4-1 and TRBJ1-2; D is ambiguous. Germline-derived CDR1 and CDR2 are MGHRA and YSYEKL. The ends were cut back, 1 base at V and 8 bases at J, with 5 bases in the middle. This CDR3 is 11 amino acids long. The CDR3: CASSQAGGYTF. CDR3 DNA: TGCGCCAGCAGCCAAGCCGGGGGCTACACCTTC.

The chain employs TRBV2 and TRBJ2-1; D is perhaps TRBD1 (5 bases). V was cut by 3 bases and J by 4 bases, with 7 bases left in between. The CDR3 length is 13 residues. Germline V CDR1 and CDR2: SNHLY, FYNNEI. The CDR3 nucleotides read TGTGCCAGCAGTGATCAGGGTTACAATGAGCAGTTCTTC. As protein: CASSDQGYNEQFF. The full variable domain, completed using reference TRBV2 and TRBJ2-1, is EPEVTQTPSHQVTQMGQEVILRCVPISNHLYFYWYRQILGQKVEFLVSFYNNEISEKSEIFDDQFSVERPDGSNFTLKIRSTKLEDSAMYFCASSDQGYNEQFFGPGTRLTVL.

V is TRBV5-4 and J is TRBJ1-4; D is perhaps TRBD1 (6 bases). This CDR3 contains 15 residues. Per germline, CDR1 SGHNT and CDR2 YYREEE (reference sequence). The ends were cut back, 0 bases at V and 3 bases at J, with 9 bases in the middle. CDR3 nucleotide sequence: TGTGCCAGCAGCTTGGCGGCAGGGGCTAATGAAAAACTGTTTTTT. It codes for CASSLAAGANEKLFF.

V usage is TRBV19 and J usage is TRBJ2-1, with TRBD2 identical over 9 bases. This CDR3 contains 13 residues. Germline V gene lookup returns CDR1 LNHDA and CDR2 SQIVND (reference sequence). V lost 9 bases, J lost 10 bases, and 10 bases stayed unmatched. The CDR3 region is CASASGIIGEQFF. CDR3 bases: TGTGCCAGCGCTAGCGGGATCATCGGCGAGCAGTTCTTC.

In this sample, this clone turned up once. The V gene is TRBV5-1, the J gene TRBJ2-7; the match to TRBD1 covers 8 bases. V lost 7 bases, J lost 4 bases, and 13 bases stayed unmatched. Germline V gene lookup returns CDR1 SGHRS and CDR2 YFSETQ. The CDR3 sequence is 15 residues long. This chain's CDR3 is CASRTRQGQVYEQYF. CDR3 sequence (DNA): TGCGCCAGCCGGACCCGACAGGGGCAGGTTTACGAGCAGTACTTC.

This clone was observed a few times. The V gene is TRBV29-1, the J gene TRBJ2-1, with TRBD2 matching 12 bases. CDR1 SQVTM and CDR2 ANQGSEA come from the germline V gene. This CDR3 comprises 18 residues. The V gene end was trimmed by 5 bases and the J gene end by 6 bases; junction bases not matched to a gene: 17. DNA of the CDR3: TGCAGCGTTCCCCGCCCCATACTAGCGGGAGGTCTAGGCAATGAGCAGTTCTTC. Protein: CSVPRPILAGGLGNEQFF.

The chain recombines TRBV5-1 with TRBJ1-6; D is ambiguous. The CDR3 has 14 amino acids. Trimming shortened V by 0 bases and J by 6 bases, and 7 bases separated the two germline ends. Germline CDR1 is SGHRS and CDR2 is YFSETQ. The CDR3 here is CASSLDSSNSPLHF. The CDR3, as DNA: TGCGCCAGCAGCTTGGACAGTTCTAATTCACCCCTCCACTTT.

This rearrangement joins TRBV13 to TRBJ2-1; D is perhaps TRBD2 (6 bases). The CDR3 is 15 amino acids. The germline V gene encodes CDR1 PRHDT and CDR2 FYEKMQ (reference sequence). Trimming cost V 4 bases and J 1 base, with 11 bases left between them. In nucleotides, the CDR3 is TGTGCCAGCAGCTCGGGGCGGGGATCCTACAATGAGCAGTTCTTC. It specifies CASSSGRGSYNEQFF.

CDR3 loop: CASSLPSFNEQYF. As DNA, the CDR3 is TGTGCCAGCAGTTTGCCTAGCTTTAACGAGCAGTACTTC. The chain has TRBV28 and TRBJ2-7; D might be TRBD2 (5 bases). The CDR3 is made up of 13 amino acids. Between the trimmed V and J ends, which lost 3 bases and 5 bases, there was a span of 11 bases. Germline V gene lookup returns CDR1 MDHEN and CDR2 SYDVKM.

The gene calls are TRBV10-3 and TRBJ2-7, with TRBD1 matching 8 bases. The germline V gene encodes CDR1 ENHRY and CDR2 SYGVKD. This CDR3 spans 15 amino acids. Trimming cost V 6 bases and J 1 base; bases outside gene matches: 8. The CDR3 loop reads CAIRGGQGLSYEQYF. The DNA of the CDR3 is TGTGCCATCAGAGGAGGACAGGGTTTGTCCTACGAGCAGTACTTC.

This chain links TRBV10-3 with TRBJ2-1, with 9 bases fitting TRBD1. Germline trimming cut 6 bases from V and 5 bases from J; bases unmatched to any gene: 5. The germline CDR1 and CDR2 sequences are ENHRY and SYGVKD. The CDR3 covers 14 residues. The CDR3 here is CAISAGTGHNEQFF. DNA of the CDR3: TGTGCCATCAGCGCCGGGACAGGGCACAATGAGCAGTTCTTC.

The chain recombines TRBV9 with TRBJ2-7, with D possibly TRBD2 on 5 matching bases. The CDR3 runs 12 residues. Trimming removed 0 bases from V and 6 bases from J, with 7 bases in between. Germline assignment: CDR1 SGDLS and CDR2 YYNGEE. This chain's CDR3 is CASSVEGSEQYF. CDR3 DNA sequence: TGTGCCAGCAGCGTAGAAGGGAGCGAGCAGTACTTC.

V is TRBV4-1 and J is TRBJ2-7; 10 bases are a match to TRBD1. The junction had 8 bases not matched to a gene; V was cut back by 6 bases and J by 3 bases. The CDR3 is 15 residues long. Germline CDR1 is MGHRA and CDR2 is YSYEKL. CDR3 residues: CASSSPGTGDYEQYF. In DNA, the CDR3 is TGCGCCAGCAGTTCACCCGGGACAGGGGACTACGAGCAGTACTTC.